This passage covers 28 T cell receptor beta chains from one sample sequenced in a study of cytotoxic CD8 clonotypes in ibrutinib-treated CLL. Here immunoSEQ multiplex PCR was the method, and the copy in TCRdb shows in-frame clones only, minus some. The sample lists 150,000 to 200,000 clones, 70% to 90% occurring once. The sample consisted of PBMCs, taken at disease progression, from a patient treated with ibrutinib. The receptors originated from a human donor with chronic lymphocytic leukemia.

The chain recombines TRBV16 with TRBJ2-1, with D possibly TRBD2 on 5 matching bases. Germline-derived CDR1 and CDR2 are KGHSY and FQNENV. V lost 0 bases to trimming and J lost 9 bases, with 6 bases between them. The CDR3 runs to 12 residues. CDR3 nucleotide sequence: TGTGCCAGCAGCCAATCCGGGGTTGAGCAGTTCTTC. Translation gives CASSQSGVEQFF. Filled out from reference TRBV16 and TRBJ2-1, the complete variable domain reads GEEVAQTPKHLVRGEGQKAKLYCAPIKGHSYVFWYQQVLKNEFKFLISFQNENVFDETGMPKERFSAKCLPNSPCSLEIQATKLEDSAVYFCASSQSGVEQFFGPGTRLTVL.

This clone was counted a single time. This chain joins TRBV7-3 and TRBJ2-5; unclear D gene. V lost 5 bases and J lost 2, with 9 bases in between. CDR3 length: 13 amino acids. The germline gives CDR1 SGHTA, CDR2 FQGTGA. The CDR3 reads CASSAGPQETQYF. DNA for the CDR3: TGTGCCAGCAGCGCCGGGCCTCAAGAGACCCAGTACTTC.

J is TRBJ1-2 and V is TRBV7-9; D is unclear. The V gene lost 2 bases and the J gene lost 1 base, with 2 bases spanning the gap. This CDR3 has 12 residues. Germline V CDR1 and CDR2: SEHNR, FQNEAQ (reference sequence). CDR3 loop: CASSLNNYGYTF. CDR3 DNA sequence: TGTGCCAGCAGCTTAAATAACTATGGCTACACCTTC.

The chain has TRBV10-2 and TRBJ1-5; TRBD1 agrees at 7 bases. J was trimmed by 1 base and V by 3 bases; bases with no gene match: 6. The CDR3 runs to 16 residues. Germline V gene sequence: CDR1 WSHSY, CDR2 SAAADI. The DNA of the CDR3 is TGCGCCAGCAGTGAAAAAACAGGGGTAAGCAATCAGCCCCAGCATTTT. Protein sequence: CASSEKTGVSNQPQHF.

This chain uses TRBV14 with TRBJ2-7, with D hard to call. In germline, CDR1 is SGHDN, CDR2 FVKESK. CDR3 size: 15 residues. V gave up 4 bases and J gave up 0 bases, with 13 bases separating them. The CDR3 DNA reads as TGTGCCAGCAGCCCCGCCGGGCGGATCTCCTACGAGCAGTACTTC. As protein: CASSPAGRISYEQYF.

This chain links TRBV28 with TRBJ2-1, with no clear D. This CDR3 has 16 residues. V was clipped by 3 bases and J by 0 bases, with 12 bases between them. The germline CDR1 and CDR2 sequences are MDHEN and SYDVKM. The CDR3 sequence: CASSFLSVLSYNEQFF. CDR3 sequence (DNA): TGTGCCAGCAGTTTCCTAAGCGTACTCTCCTACAATGAGCAGTTCTTC.

Written as DNA, the CDR3 is TGTGCCAGCAGGACCGATGCGAGCTACGAGCAGTACTTC. This sequence encodes CASRTDASYEQYF. V gene TRBV6-6 combines with J gene TRBJ2-7, with D unresolved. Germline CDR1 and CDR2: MNHNY and SVGAGI (reference sequence). This CDR3 comprises 13 residues. Trimming stripped 6 bases from V and 3 bases from J, with 12 bases between.

This chain uses TRBV5-1 with TRBJ2-7; D is perhaps TRBD1 or TRBD2 (5 bases each). The CDR3 is made up of 14 amino acids. Germline-derived CDR1 and CDR2 are SGHRS and YFSETQ. Trimming removed 4 bases from V and 3 bases from J, with 14 bases in between. CDR3 sequence reads: CASSAGPGSYEQYF. The CDR3 nucleotides read TGCGCCAGCAGCGCGGGTCCAGGGAGCTACGAGCAGTACTTC.

A single count supports this clone. The chain carries TRBV6-5 and TRBJ1-2; 9 bases map to TRBD1. CDR1 and CDR2 (germline): MNHEY, SVGAGI. The CDR3 sequence is 13 residues long. Losses at the gene ends were 8 bases for V and 8 bases for J; bases not matched to a gene: 9. DNA of the CDR3: TGTGCCAGCGCCCCCGGGACAGGGTCCGGCTACACCTTC. Protein sequence: CASAPGTGSGYTF.

V is TRBV15 and J is TRBJ2-1; D not certain. This CDR3 contains 19 residues. Trimming took 4 bases from V and 2 from J, leaving 24 bases between them. Germline assignment: CDR1 LNHNV and CDR2 YYDKDF (reference sequence). The CDR3 reads CATSNAGTFRRGPYNEQFF. CDR3 nucleotide sequence: TGTGCCACCAGCAACGCTGGCACGTTTCGTCGCGGCCCCTACAATGAGCAGTTCTTC.

The rearrangement links TRBV5-6 to TRBJ1-2, with TRBD1 matching over 10 bases. This CDR3 spans 15 amino acids. Germline CDR1 SGHDT, CDR2 YYEEEE. V was clipped by 2 bases and J by 4 bases; unmatched bases: 5. For the CDR3, the DNA is TGTGCCAGCAGCTTAACCGGGACAGGGGTCTATGGCTACACCTTC. Protein: CASSLTGTGVYGYTF.

The chain is built from TRBV6-5 and TRBJ2-2; D gene ambiguous. V lost 6 bases and J lost 0, with 11 bases in between. From germline, CDR1 is MNHEY and CDR2 SVGAGI. CDR3 size: 15 residues. The CDR3 sequence is CASSPTAPNTGELFF. CDR3 nucleotide sequence: TGTGCCAGCAGCCCAACTGCCCCGAACACCGGGGAGCTGTTTTTT.

The CDR3 nucleotides read TGTGCCAGCTCACCCTTCCCAGCGACAGGGGGGACTGCAACTAATGAAAAACTGTTTTTT. Translation gives CASSPFPATGGTATNEKLFF. The V and J genes are TRBV18 and TRBJ1-4, with 9 bases that match TRBD1. The CDR3 runs 20 residues. V dropped 3 bases and J dropped 0; count of bases not matched to a gene: 14. Germline CDR1 is KGHSH and CDR2 is LQKENI.

The genes are TRBV10-2 and TRBJ1-1; perhaps TRBD1 as D (5 bases). Germline V CDR1 and CDR2: WSHSY, SAAADI. The V gene lost 2 bases and the J gene lost 4 bases, with 11 bases spanning the gap. This CDR3 has 14 residues. CDR3 amino acids: CASSEVGGGTEAFF. CDR3 DNA: TGCGCCAGCAGTGAGGTGGGGGGGGGCACTGAAGCTTTCTTT.

This clone appeared a single time. In nucleotides, the CDR3 is TGTGCCAGCGGACACAGAGGGACAGGCATCTACGAGCAGTACTTC. Translated, it gives CASGHRGTGIYEQYF. The chain combines TRBV11-3 with TRBJ2-7, with 8 positions matching TRBD1. V trimming: 8 bases; J trimming: 3 bases; junction bases outside the gene matches: 12. The length of the CDR3 is 15 residues. The germline V gene encodes CDR1 SGHNT and CDR2 YENEEA.

The chain is built from TRBV29-1 and TRBJ2-3, with unresolved D. From germline, CDR1 is SQVTM and CDR2 ANQGSEA. The CDR3 covers 14 residues. Between the trimmed V and J ends, which lost 7 bases and 4 bases, there was a span of 18 bases. CDR3: CSAKNNVRADTQYF. The CDR3, as DNA: TGCAGCGCGAAAAACAACGTCCGGGCAGATACGCAGTATTTT.

This clone has just a few counts. This chain connects TRBV6-5 to TRBJ2-7, with 7 bases identical to TRBD1. With 2 bases clipped from V and 2 bases from J, the junction kept 0 bases outside the gene matches. CDR1 is MNHEY, CDR2 SVGAGI, per germline. CDR3 size: 13 residues. CDR3 amino acids: CASSYRGPYEQYF. The CDR3 region has the DNA TGTGCCAGCAGTTACAGGGGGCCCTACGAGCAGTACTTC.

CDR3 DNA: TGTGCCAGCAGCCGGGGGAACACTGAAGCTTTCTTT. It is translated as CASSRGNTEAFF. This chain joins TRBV7-2 and TRBJ1-1, with no clear D. Trimming pared 5 bases from V and 1 base from J, leaving 5 bases between. CDR1 and CDR2 from the germline V gene are SGHTA and FQGNSA. This CDR3 is 12 amino acids long.

The V gene is TRBV7-8, the J gene TRBJ2-5, with a tentative D call TRBD1 (6 bases). Matching the DNA end better, TRBJ2-7 makes the J call doubtful. The CDR3 has 12 amino acids. The V gene's germline CDR1 is SGHVS and CDR2 FQNEAQ. The chain's CDR3 is CASSSLGGEQYF. The CDR3 nucleotides read TGTGCCAGCAGCTCCCTAGGGGGCGAGCAGTACTTC.

About this clone: This CDR3 is also generated by other DNA sequences in the sample. CDR3 in amino acids: CASSFGGADTQYF. DNA of the CDR3: TGTGCCAGCAGTTTTGGGGGGGCAGATACGCAGTATTTT. V gene TRBV27 combines with J gene TRBJ2-3; 7 positions agree with TRBD2. CDR1 and CDR2 (germline): MNHEY, SMNVEV (reference sequence). J gave up 4 bases and V 3 bases, and 1 base lay outside the gene matches. This CDR3 is built from 13 residues.

This rearrangement joins TRBV13 to TRBJ2-2; 11 bases are a match to TRBD2. The length of the CDR3 is 17 residues. From germline, CDR1 is PRHDT and CDR2 FYEKMQ (reference sequence). V trimming: 5 bases; J trimming: 0 bases; junction bases outside the gene matches: 5. The CDR3 coding sequence is TGTGCCAGCAGCACGGGACTAGCGGAGACGAACACCGGGGAGCTGTTTTTT. Encoded protein: CASSTGLAETNTGELFF.

In this sample, this clone turned up once. This sequence joins TRBV19 and TRBJ2-1; D gene uncertain. The CDR3 runs to 15 residues. Trimming took 1 base from V and 0 from J, leaving 7 bases between them. CDR1 is LNHDA and CDR2 is SQIVND in the germline V gene (reference sequence). CDR3 amino acids: CASSIVRSSYNEQFF. CDR3 DNA: TGTGCCAGTAGTATAGTGAGGAGCTCCTACAATGAGCAGTTCTTC.

The chain links TRBV7-7 to TRBJ2-2; D possibly uses TRBD1 or TRBD2 (5 bases each). Germline V gene sequence: CDR1 SSHAT, CDR2 FNYEAQ (reference sequence). CDR3 length: 15 residues. With 2 bases removed from V and 4 bases from J, the gap between germline ends came to 11 bases. Written as DNA, the CDR3 is TGTGCCAGCAGCTTACAGGGAGTGAGCACCGGGGAGCTGTTTTTT. Its translation is CASSLQGVSTGELFF.

CDR3 nucleotides: TGTGCCAGTAGTATAGCTGGGACAGGTCAGTACGGCTACACCTTC. It is translated as CASSIAGTGQYGYTF. The V gene is TRBV19, the J gene TRBJ1-2; the match to TRBD1 covers 8 bases. Germline CDR1 reads LNHDA; CDR2 reads SQIVND (reference sequence). The CDR3 length is 15 residues. V gave up 1 base and J gave up 8 bases; unmatched junction bases: 9. Full variable domain (missing parts from reference TRBV19 and TRBJ1-2): DGGITQSPKYLFRKEGQNVTLSCEQNLNHDAMYWYRQDPGQGLRLIYYSQIVNDFQKGDIAEGYSVSREKKESFPLTVTSAQKNPTAFYLCASSIAGTGQYGYTFGSGTRLTVV.

The chain combines TRBV2 with TRBJ1-1; D not resolved. This CDR3 contains 13 residues. Trimming removed 6 bases from V and 1 base from J, with 9 bases in between. Germline V gene sequence: CDR1 SNHLY, CDR2 FYNNEI. The CDR3 spells CASSATENTEAFF. The DNA of the CDR3 is TGTGCCAGCAGCGCTACAGAGAACACTGAAGCTTTCTTT.

V and J are TRBV28 and TRBJ1-2, with 9 bases fitting TRBD1. The CDR3 length is 15 residues. The germline V gene encodes CDR1 MDHEN and CDR2 SYDVKM. V was clipped by 6 bases and J by 4 bases; unmatched bases: 9. Here the CDR3 reads CASRSRDRDIYGYTF. CDR3 bases: TGTGCCAGCAGATCCCGGGACAGGGATATCTATGGCTACACCTTC.

As concerns this clone: The sample contains more than one DNA sequence encoding this CDR3. V gene TRBV30 combines with J gene TRBJ2-5; D is ambiguous. This CDR3 region has 11 residues. Germline CDR1 is GTSNPN and CDR2 is SVGIG (reference sequence). V lost 3 bases to trimming and J lost 5 bases, with 7 bases between them. The CDR3 nucleotides are TGTGCCTGGAGCGTCGGGGAGACCCAGTACTTC. Amino acid sequence: CAWSVGETQYF.

The chain carries TRBV5-5 and TRBJ1-1; D remains unclear. The length of the CDR3 is 13 residues. Trimming shortened V by 2 bases and J by 1 base, and 6 bases separated the two germline ends. CDR1 is SGHKS and CDR2 is YYEKEE in the germline V gene (reference sequence). The CDR3 DNA reads as TGTGCCAGCAGCTTTCCACCGAACACTGAAGCTTTCTTT. This sequence encodes CASSFPPNTEAFF.